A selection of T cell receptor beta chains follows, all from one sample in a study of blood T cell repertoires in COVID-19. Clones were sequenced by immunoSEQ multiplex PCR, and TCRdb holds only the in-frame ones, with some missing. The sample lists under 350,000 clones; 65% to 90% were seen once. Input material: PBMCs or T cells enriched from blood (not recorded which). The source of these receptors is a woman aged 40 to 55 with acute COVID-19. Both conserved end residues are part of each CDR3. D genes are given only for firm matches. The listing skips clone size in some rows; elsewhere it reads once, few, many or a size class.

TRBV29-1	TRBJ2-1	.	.	TGCAGCGCCGCGCAGGTCGGAGGTAGGAGCTCCTACAATGAGCAGTTCTTC	CSAAQVGGRSSYNEQFF
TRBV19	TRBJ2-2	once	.	TGTGCCAGTAAAAAGGGACTTATCAACACCGGGGAGCTGTTTTTT	CASKKGLINTGELFF
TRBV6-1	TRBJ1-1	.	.	TGTGCCAGCAGTGGGGCAAGGAAGGAAGCTTTCTTT	CASSGARKEAFF
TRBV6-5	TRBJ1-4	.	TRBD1	TGTGCCAGCAGTCGGACAGGGGCTTCGAATGAAAAACTGTTTTTT	CASSRTGASNEKLFF
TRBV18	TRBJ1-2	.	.	TGTGCCAGCTCACCTGAGGCAGATAACTATGGCTACACCTTC	CASSPEADNYGYTF
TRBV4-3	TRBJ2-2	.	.	TGCGCCAGCAGCCAAGATAGTCTACGCACCGGGGAGCTGTTTTTT	CASSQDSLRTGELFF
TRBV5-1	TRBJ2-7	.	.	TGCGCCAGCAGATACAGCTGGATCTCCTACGAGCAGTACTTC	CASRYSWISYEQYF
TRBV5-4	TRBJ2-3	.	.	TGTGCCAGCAGCTTGGACGGGTACGGCACAGATACGCAGTATTTT	CASSLDGYGTDTQYF
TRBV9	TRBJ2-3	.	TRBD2	TGTGCCAGCAGCGTAGGTTTGCGGGGGGGCACAGATACGCAGTATTTT	CASSVGLRGGTDTQYF
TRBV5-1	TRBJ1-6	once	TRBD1	TGCGCCAGCAGCTTGGATGGAGCCGTTTACGCCGGGACAGGGGGCTTCTCGAATAATTCACCCCTCCACTTT	CASSLDGAVYAGTGGFSNNSPLHF
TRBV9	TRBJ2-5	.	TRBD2	TGTGCCAGCAGCGCGCGGGGACTAGGTGCAGAGACCCAGTACTTC	CASSARGLGAETQYF
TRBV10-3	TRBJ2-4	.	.	TGTGCCATCAGTAACCCCCCGGAGGGGAAAAACATTCAGTACTTC	CAISNPPEGKNIQYF
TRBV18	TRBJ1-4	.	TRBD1	TGTGCCAGCTCACGAGGACAGGGAGGTGAAAAACTGTTTTTT	CASSRGQGGEKLFF
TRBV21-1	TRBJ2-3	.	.	TGTGCCAGCAGCAAATGGGACTACGGCACAGATACGCAGTATTTT	CASSKWDYGTDTQYF
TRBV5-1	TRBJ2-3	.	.	TGCGCCAGCCTCGAGGTAAGGGGAAACACAGATACGCAGTATTTT	CASLEVRGNTDTQYF
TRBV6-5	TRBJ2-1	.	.	TGTGCCAGCACAGGTTACCGCAGTGAGCAGTTCTTC	CASTGYRSEQFF
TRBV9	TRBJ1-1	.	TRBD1	TGTGCCAGCAGCCGGAGAGGACAGGGAAGCGACACTGAAGCTTTCTTT	CASSRRGQGSDTEAFF
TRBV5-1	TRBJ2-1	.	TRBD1	TGCGCCAGCAGCCCAGGGACAGGAGCCTACAATGAGCAGTTCTTC	CASSPGTGAYNEQFF
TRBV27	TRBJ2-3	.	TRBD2	TGTGCCAGCAGGACCGGGGGGATGAGCACAGATACGCAGTATTTT	CASRTGGMSTDTQYF
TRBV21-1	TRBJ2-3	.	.	TGTGCCAGCAGCAAAGCTACAGGGACCAGCACAGATACGCAGTATTTT	CASSKATGTSTDTQYF
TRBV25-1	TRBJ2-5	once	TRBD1	TGTGCCAGCAGTGACCGCCAGGGGGCAAAAGAGACCCAGTACTTC	CASSDRQGAKETQYF
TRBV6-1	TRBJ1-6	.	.	TGTGCCAGCAGTGAACTCAACTCCGGGTTTCGGTCACCCCTCCACTTT	CASSELNSGFRSPLHF
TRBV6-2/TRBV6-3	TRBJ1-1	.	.	TGTGCCAGCAGTTACCCGCACGGGGAAACCCTGAACACTGAAGCTTTCTTT	CASSYPHGETLNTEAFF
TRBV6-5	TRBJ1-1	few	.	TGTGCCAGCAGTTACTCGCCCGGGACATCGAACACTGAAGCTTTCTTT	CASSYSPGTSNTEAFF